Listed below are T cell receptor beta chains from one sample, sequenced in a study of blood T cell repertoires in COVID-19. Repertoires were generated with immunoSEQ multiplex PCR, while TCRdb's copy carries only in-frame clones and drops some. This repertoire shows about 260,000 clones, 80% to 90% found once; its top ten account for 0.85% to 0.95%. The sequencing sample was made of PBMCs or T cells enriched from blood (not recorded which). The receptors come from a man between 45 and 60 years old who had been exposed to COVID-19. Both conserved end residues are part of each CDR3. The order of the fields is clone size, V gene, D gene, J gene, CDR3 DNA, CDR3 protein. The D gene is left open where the match is weak. Clone size is shown for a subset of rows, as once, few, many or a class of expanded clone.

clone size: .
V gene: TRBV4-2
D gene: TRBD1
J gene: TRBJ2-7
CDR3 DNA: TGTGCCAGCAGCACCCGACAGGGGTCCCCCTACGAGCAGTACTTC
CDR3 protein: CASSTRQGSPYEQYF

clone size: .
V gene: TRBV11-2
D gene: .
J gene: TRBJ1-2
CDR3 DNA: TGTGCCAGCAGCTTGGCTAGCGCGTATGGCTACACCTTC
CDR3 protein: CASSLASAYGYTF

clone size: .
V gene: TRBV4-1
D gene: TRBD1
J gene: TRBJ1-2
CDR3 DNA: TGCGCCAGCACCTACAGGGGAAATGATGGCTACACCTTC
CDR3 protein: CASTYRGNDGYTF

clone size: once
V gene: TRBV9
D gene: TRBD1
J gene: TRBJ2-7
CDR3 DNA: TGTGCCAGCAGCGAATTGGGACAGGCCGTAACCTACGAGCAGTACTTC
CDR3 protein: CASSELGQAVTYEQYF

clone size: .
V gene: TRBV5-1
D gene: .
J gene: TRBJ1-6
CDR3 DNA: TGCGCCAGCAGCTTGGCAGGCCTCACCCTCCACTTT
CDR3 protein: CASSLAGLTLHF

clone size: once
V gene: TRBV5-4
D gene: TRBD1
J gene: TRBJ2-6
CDR3 DNA: TGTGCCAGCAGCCCGGGCGAGGACAGGGGTCCATCTGGGGCCAACGTCCTGACTTTC
CDR3 protein: CASSPGEDRGPSGANVLTF

clone size: .
V gene: TRBV18
D gene: .
J gene: TRBJ1-6
CDR3 DNA: TGTGCCAGCTCACTACAATCCGTATCTAATTCACCCCTCCACTTT
CDR3 protein: CASSLQSVSNSPLHF

clone size: .
V gene: TRBV19
D gene: .
J gene: TRBJ1-5
CDR3 DNA: TGTGCCAGCGGGACTGACCACAATCAGCCCCAGCATTTT
CDR3 protein: CASGTDHNQPQHF

clone size: .
V gene: TRBV7-9
D gene: .
J gene: TRBJ1-2
CDR3 DNA: TGTGCCAGCAGCTTAGGTCTCTATGGCTACACCTTC
CDR3 protein: CASSLGLYGYTF

clone size: .
V gene: TRBV3-1/TRBV3-2
D gene: TRBD1
J gene: TRBJ1-2
CDR3 DNA: TGTGCCAGCAGCCACCGGGACAGGGGGCTCCATGGCTACACCTTC
CDR3 protein: CASSHRDRGLHGYTF

clone size: .
V gene: TRBV5-5
D gene: TRBD1
J gene: TRBJ1-4
CDR3 DNA: TGTGCCAGCAGCCCCGGGACAGGGAGACCGTATGCAGAAAAACTGTTTTTT
CDR3 protein: CASSPGTGRPYAEKLFF

clone size: .
V gene: TRBV4-1
D gene: .
J gene: TRBJ1-2
CDR3 DNA: TGCGCCAGCACCCTCACCGCCGATATGGGGGGTACTAACTATGGCTACACCTTC
CDR3 protein: CASTLTADMGGTNYGYTF

clone size: .
V gene: TRBV19
D gene: TRBD1
J gene: TRBJ2-2
CDR3 DNA: TGTGCCAGTCGGCCGGGACAGACGAACACCGGGGAGCTGTTTTTT
CDR3 protein: CASRPGQTNTGELFF

clone size: .
V gene: TRBV28
D gene: .
J gene: TRBJ1-2
CDR3 DNA: TGTGCCACTAACAGGGTTCTTAGAGGCTACACCTTC
CDR3 protein: CATNRVLRGYTF

clone size: .
V gene: TRBV27
D gene: .
J gene: TRBJ2-3
CDR3 DNA: TGTGCCAGCAGTTTTTTCGCGGGACGCACAGATACGCAGTATTTT
CDR3 protein: CASSFFAGRTDTQYF

clone size: .
V gene: TRBV6-6
D gene: TRBD1
J gene: TRBJ1-1
CDR3 DNA: TGTGCCAGCAGCCCGGGGGACAGGGGGGACACTGAAGCTTTCTTT
CDR3 protein: CASSPGDRGDTEAFF

clone size: .
V gene: TRBV9
D gene: TRBD2
J gene: TRBJ2-3
CDR3 DNA: TGTGCCAGCAGCGAATACGGGACTAGCGGAGATACGCAGTATTTT
CDR3 protein: CASSEYGTSGDTQYF

clone size: .
V gene: TRBV28
D gene: .
J gene: TRBJ1-6
CDR3 DNA: TGTGCCAGCAGTTCGCCCAGTGGCTCCTATAATTCACCCCTCCACTTT
CDR3 protein: CASSSPSGSYNSPLHF

clone size: .
V gene: TRBV7-9
D gene: .
J gene: TRBJ1-2
CDR3 DNA: TGTGCCAGCAGCTCGACAGAGAACTATGGCTACACCTTC
CDR3 protein: CASSSTENYGYTF

clone size: .
V gene: TRBV30
D gene: .
J gene: TRBJ2-1
CDR3 DNA: TGTGCCTGGAGTAACGGAGGAGCGAATGAGCAGTTCTTC
CDR3 protein: CAWSNGGANEQFF

clone size: .
V gene: TRBV19
D gene: .
J gene: TRBJ2-7
CDR3 DNA: TGTGCCAGTAGTATTTATTGGGGGGAGCTCTACGAGCAGTACTTC
CDR3 protein: CASSIYWGELYEQYF

clone size: .
V gene: TRBV10-1
D gene: .
J gene: TRBJ1-2
CDR3 DNA: TGCGCCAGCAGTGATGGAGGGTACAACTATGGCTACACCTTC
CDR3 protein: CASSDGGYNYGYTF

clone size: once
V gene: TRBV12-5
D gene: TRBD1
J gene: TRBJ1-1
CDR3 DNA: TGTGCTAGTGGTTTTAGACAGGGCTCAGCTTTCTTT
CDR3 protein: CASGFRQGSAFF

clone size: .
V gene: TRBV29-1
D gene: .
J gene: TRBJ1-1
CDR3 DNA: TGCAGCGTTGACAGGGGCTTCACTGAAGCTTTCTTT
CDR3 protein: CSVDRGFTEAFF

clone size: .
V gene: TRBV5-1
D gene: TRBD2
J gene: TRBJ2-5
CDR3 DNA: TGCGCCAGCAGCTTGAGTGCGGGAGGCGAGACCCAGTACTTC
CDR3 protein: CASSLSAGGETQYF

clone size: .
V gene: TRBV6-5
D gene: .
J gene: TRBJ1-6
CDR3 DNA: TGTGCCAGCAGTTACTCACAGGGCGGAGGTTCACCCCTCCACTTT
CDR3 protein: CASSYSQGGGSPLHF

clone size: .
V gene: TRBV28
D gene: .
J gene: TRBJ1-1
CDR3 DNA: TGTGCCAGCAGTCCACGCCTAGGAGTATCTTCTGAAGCTTTCTTT
CDR3 protein: CASSPRLGVSSEAFF

clone size: .
V gene: TRBV30
D gene: .
J gene: TRBJ1-5
CDR3 DNA: TGTGCCTGGAGCCCAGGTCACAATCAGCCCCAGCATTTT
CDR3 protein: CAWSPGHNQPQHF

clone size: .
V gene: TRBV14
D gene: .
J gene: TRBJ1-6
CDR3 DNA: TGTGCCAGCAGCCAAGTTACAGGGAGTTCACCCCTCCACTTT
CDR3 protein: CASSQVTGSSPLHF

clone size: .
V gene: TRBV5-4
D gene: .
J gene: TRBJ1-2
CDR3 DNA: TGTGCCAGCAGCTTGGCCGGCGGGGTTTCCCATGGCTACACCTTC
CDR3 protein: CASSLAGGVSHGYTF

clone size: .
V gene: TRBV15
D gene: .
J gene: TRBJ1-1
CDR3 DNA: TGTGCCACCAGCATTGAGTTAGTGAACACTGAAGCTTTCTTT
CDR3 protein: CATSIELVNTEAFF

clone size: .
V gene: TRBV13
D gene: .
J gene: TRBJ2-5
CDR3 DNA: TGTGCCAGCAGCTCCAGGGGAGAACAAGAGACCCAGTACTTC
CDR3 protein: CASSSRGEQETQYF

clone size: .
V gene: TRBV6-6
D gene: TRBD2
J gene: TRBJ2-2
CDR3 DNA: TGTGCCAGCAGTCCTCAATGGAAGCGGGGGGGCGGCACCGGGGAGCTGTTTTTT
CDR3 protein: CASSPQWKRGGGTGELFF

clone size: .
V gene: TRBV5-1
D gene: .
J gene: TRBJ1-6
CDR3 DNA: TGCGCCAGCAGCGACGGGGTCTATAATTCACCCCTCCACTTT
CDR3 protein: CASSDGVYNSPLHF

clone size: once
V gene: TRBV7-2
D gene: .
J gene: TRBJ1-5
CDR3 DNA: TGTGCCAGCAGCTTAGGACCCAGGTTCAATCAGCCCCAGCATTTT
CDR3 protein: CASSLGPRFNQPQHF

clone size: .
V gene: TRBV5-1
D gene: .
J gene: TRBJ2-1
CDR3 DNA: TGCGCCAGCAGTAAAAGCGACAGGAATGAGCAGTTCTTC
CDR3 protein: CASSKSDRNEQFF

clone size: .
V gene: TRBV9
D gene: .
J gene: TRBJ2-5
CDR3 DNA: TGTGCCAGCAGCTCCAACCAGGAGACCCAGTACTTC
CDR3 protein: CASSSNQETQYF

clone size: .
V gene: TRBV19
D gene: TRBD1
J gene: TRBJ1-5
CDR3 DNA: TGTGCCAGTAGTTTCCTCGGACAGGGGGCTAATCAGCCCCAGCATTTT
CDR3 protein: CASSFLGQGANQPQHF

clone size: .
V gene: TRBV5-4
D gene: .
J gene: TRBJ2-1
CDR3 DNA: TGTGCCAGCAGCAGGTTCCTGGAGGGCTACAATGAGCAGTTCTTC
CDR3 protein: CASSRFLEGYNEQFF